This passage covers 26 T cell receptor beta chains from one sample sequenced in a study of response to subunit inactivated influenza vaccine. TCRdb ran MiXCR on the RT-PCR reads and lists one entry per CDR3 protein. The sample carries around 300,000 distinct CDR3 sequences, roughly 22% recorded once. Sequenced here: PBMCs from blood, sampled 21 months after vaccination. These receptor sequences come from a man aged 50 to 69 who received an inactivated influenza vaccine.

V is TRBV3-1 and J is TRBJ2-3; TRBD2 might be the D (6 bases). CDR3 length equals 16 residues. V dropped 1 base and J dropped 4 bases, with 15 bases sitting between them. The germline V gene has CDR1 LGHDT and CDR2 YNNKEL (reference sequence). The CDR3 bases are TGTGCCAGCAGCCAAGGAACTAGCCTCGGGGCAGATACGCAGTATTTT. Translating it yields CASSQGTSLGADTQYF.

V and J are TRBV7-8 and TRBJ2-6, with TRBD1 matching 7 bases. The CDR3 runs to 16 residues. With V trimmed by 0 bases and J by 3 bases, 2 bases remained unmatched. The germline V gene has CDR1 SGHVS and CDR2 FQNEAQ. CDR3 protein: CASSLARGLGANVLTF. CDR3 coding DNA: TGTGCCAGCAGCTTAGCTAGGGGGCTTGGGGCCAACGTCCTGACTTTC.

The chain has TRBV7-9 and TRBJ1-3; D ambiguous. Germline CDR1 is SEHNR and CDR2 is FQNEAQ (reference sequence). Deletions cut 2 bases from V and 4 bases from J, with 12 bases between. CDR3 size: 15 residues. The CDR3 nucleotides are TGTGCCAGCAGCTTAAGCCATTCTTCCGGAAACACCATATATTTT. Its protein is CASSLSHSSGNTIYF.

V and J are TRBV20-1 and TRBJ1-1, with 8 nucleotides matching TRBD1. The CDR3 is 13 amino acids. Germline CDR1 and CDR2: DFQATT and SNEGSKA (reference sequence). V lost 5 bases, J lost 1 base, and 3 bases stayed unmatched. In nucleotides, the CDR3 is TGCAGTGCTGGAGGACAGGGGAACACTGAAGCTTTCTTT. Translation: CSAGGQGNTEAFF.

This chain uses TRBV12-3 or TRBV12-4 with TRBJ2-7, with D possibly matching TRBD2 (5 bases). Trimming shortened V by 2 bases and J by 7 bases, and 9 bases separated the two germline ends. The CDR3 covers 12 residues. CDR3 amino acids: CASSLTGKEQYF. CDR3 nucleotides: TGTGCCAGCAGTTTAACGGGGAAGGAGCAGTACTTC.

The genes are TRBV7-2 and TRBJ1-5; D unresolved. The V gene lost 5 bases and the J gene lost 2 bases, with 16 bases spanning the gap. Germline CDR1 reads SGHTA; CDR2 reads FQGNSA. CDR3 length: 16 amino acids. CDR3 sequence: CASSQNGGPGNQPQHF. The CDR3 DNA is TGTGCCAGCAGCCAGAACGGTGGGCCTGGCAATCAGCCCCAGCATTTT. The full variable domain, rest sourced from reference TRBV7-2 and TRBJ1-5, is GAGVSQSPSNKVTEKGKDVELRCDPISGHTALYWYRQSLGQGLEFLIYFQGNSAPDKSGLPSDRFSAERTGGSVSTLTIQRTQQEDSAVYLCASSQNGGPGNQPQHFGDGTRLSIL.

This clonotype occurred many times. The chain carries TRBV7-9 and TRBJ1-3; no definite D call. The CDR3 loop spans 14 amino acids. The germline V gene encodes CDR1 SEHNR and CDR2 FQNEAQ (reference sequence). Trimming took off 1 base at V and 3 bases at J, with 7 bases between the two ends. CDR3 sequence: CASSLVGGGNTIYF. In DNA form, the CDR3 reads TGTGCCAGCAGCTTAGTCGGTGGTGGAAACACCATATATTTT.

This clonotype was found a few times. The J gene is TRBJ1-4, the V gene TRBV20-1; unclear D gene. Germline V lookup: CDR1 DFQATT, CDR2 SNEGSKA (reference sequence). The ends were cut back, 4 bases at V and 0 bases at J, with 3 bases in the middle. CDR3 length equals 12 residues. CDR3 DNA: TGCAGTGCTATCGCAACTAATGAAAAACTGTTTTTT. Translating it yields CSAIATNEKLFF.

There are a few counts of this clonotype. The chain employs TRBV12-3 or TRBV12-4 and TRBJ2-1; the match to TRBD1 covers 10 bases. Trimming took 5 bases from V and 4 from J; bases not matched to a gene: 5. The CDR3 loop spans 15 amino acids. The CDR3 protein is CASSRDRGRYNEQFF. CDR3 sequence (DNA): TGTGCCAGCAGTCGGGACAGGGGACGATACAATGAGCAGTTCTTC.

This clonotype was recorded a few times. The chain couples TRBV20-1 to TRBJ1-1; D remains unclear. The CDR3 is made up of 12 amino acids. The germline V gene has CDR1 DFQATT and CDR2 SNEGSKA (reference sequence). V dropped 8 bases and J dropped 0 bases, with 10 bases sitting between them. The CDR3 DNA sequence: TGCAGTCCAGGACGTTTGAACACTGAAGCTTTCTTT. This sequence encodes CSPGRLNTEAFF.

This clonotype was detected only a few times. As DNA, the CDR3 is TGTGCCAGCAGTTACTCTAGCGCCTATAATTCACCCCTCCACTTT. Residues: CASSYSSAYNSPLHF. This chain connects TRBV12-3 or TRBV12-4 to TRBJ1-6, with D unclear. V lost 4 bases and J lost 2, with 9 bases in between. The CDR3 spans 15 residues.

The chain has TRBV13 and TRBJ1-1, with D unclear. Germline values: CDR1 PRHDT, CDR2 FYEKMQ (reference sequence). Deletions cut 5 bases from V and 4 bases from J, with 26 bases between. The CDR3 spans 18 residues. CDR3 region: CASSPPSVLRPGSTEAFF. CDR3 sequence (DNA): TGTGCCAGCAGCCCACCCTCGGTGTTGCGGCCAGGAAGCACTGAAGCTTTCTTT.

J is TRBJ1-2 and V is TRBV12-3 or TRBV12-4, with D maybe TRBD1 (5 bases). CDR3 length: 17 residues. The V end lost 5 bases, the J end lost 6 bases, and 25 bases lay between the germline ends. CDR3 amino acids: CASSPAAGRAGEDGYTF. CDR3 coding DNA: TGTGCCAGCAGTCCCGCAGCGGGCAGGGCAGGAGAGGATGGCTACACCTTC.

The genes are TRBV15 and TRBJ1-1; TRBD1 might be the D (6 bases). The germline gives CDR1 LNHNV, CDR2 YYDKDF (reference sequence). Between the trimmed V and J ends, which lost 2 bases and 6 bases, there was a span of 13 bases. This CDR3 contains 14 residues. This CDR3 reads CATSRSRGDAEAFF. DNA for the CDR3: TGTGCCACCAGCAGATCAAGGGGGGACGCTGAAGCTTTCTTT. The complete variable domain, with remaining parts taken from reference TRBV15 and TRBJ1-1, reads DAMVIQNPRYQVTQFGKPVTLSCSQTLNHNVMYWYQQKSSQAPKLLFHYYDKDFNNEADTPDNFQSRRPNTSFCFLDIRSPGLGDTAMYLCATSRSRGDAEAFFGQGTRLTVV.

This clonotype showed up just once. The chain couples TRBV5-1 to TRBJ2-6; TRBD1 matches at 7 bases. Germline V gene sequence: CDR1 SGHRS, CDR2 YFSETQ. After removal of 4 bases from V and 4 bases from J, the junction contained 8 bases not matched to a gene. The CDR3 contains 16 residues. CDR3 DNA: TGCGCCAGCAGCCTTAGGACAGGCCTCGGGGCCAACGTCCTGACTTTC. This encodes CASSLRTGLGANVLTF.

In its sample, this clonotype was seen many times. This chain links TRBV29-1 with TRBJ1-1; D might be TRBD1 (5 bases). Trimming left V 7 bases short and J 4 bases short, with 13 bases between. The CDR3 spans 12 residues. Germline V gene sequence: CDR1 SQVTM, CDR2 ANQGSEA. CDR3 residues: CSAGGGTTEAFF. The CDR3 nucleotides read TGCAGCGCGGGTGGAGGGACCACTGAAGCTTTCTTT.

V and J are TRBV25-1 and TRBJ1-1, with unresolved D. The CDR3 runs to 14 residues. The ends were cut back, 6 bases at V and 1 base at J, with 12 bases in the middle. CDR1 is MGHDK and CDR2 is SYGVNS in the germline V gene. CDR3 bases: TGTGCCAGCAGATCTAGGATTTCGAACACTGAAGCTTTCTTT. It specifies CASRSRISNTEAFF. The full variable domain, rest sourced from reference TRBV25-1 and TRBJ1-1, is EADIYQTPRYLVIGTGKKITLECSQTMGHDKMYWYQQDPGMELHLIHYSYGVNSTEKGDLSSESTVSRIRTEHFPLTLESARPSHTSQYLCASRSRISNTEAFFGQGTRLTVV.

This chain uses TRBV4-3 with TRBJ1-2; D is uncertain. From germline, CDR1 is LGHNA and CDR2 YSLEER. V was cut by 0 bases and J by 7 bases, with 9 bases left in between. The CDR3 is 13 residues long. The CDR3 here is CASSQDRGSGYTF. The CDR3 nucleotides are TGCGCCAGCAGCCAAGATCGAGGGAGTGGCTACACCTTC.

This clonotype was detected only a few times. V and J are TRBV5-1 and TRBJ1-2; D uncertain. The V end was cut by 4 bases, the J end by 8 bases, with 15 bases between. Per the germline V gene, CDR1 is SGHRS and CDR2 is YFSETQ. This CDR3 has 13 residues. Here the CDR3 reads CASSQDFRSGYTF. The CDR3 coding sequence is TGCGCCAGCAGCCAGGACTTCCGGAGCGGCTACACCTTC.

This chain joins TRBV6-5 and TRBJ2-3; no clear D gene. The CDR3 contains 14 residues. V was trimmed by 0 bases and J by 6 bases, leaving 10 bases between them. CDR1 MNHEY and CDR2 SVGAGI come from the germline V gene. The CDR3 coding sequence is TGTGCCAGCAGTTACTCGTGGAAGTCTGATACGCAGTATTTT. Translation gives CASSYSWKSDTQYF.

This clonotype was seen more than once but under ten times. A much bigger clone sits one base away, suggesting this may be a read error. DNA of the CDR3: TGTGCCAGCAGTTTGAGGAACACCGGGGAGCTGTTTTTT. It yields the protein CASSLRNTGELFF. V usage is TRBV12-3 or TRBV12-4 and J usage is TRBJ2-2, with unresolved D. CDR3 length: 13 amino acids. Trimming cost V 3 bases and J 1 base, with 3 bases left between them.

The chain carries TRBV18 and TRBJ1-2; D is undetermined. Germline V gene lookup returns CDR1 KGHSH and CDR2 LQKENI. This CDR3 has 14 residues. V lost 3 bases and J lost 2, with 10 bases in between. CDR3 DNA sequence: TGTGCCAGCTCACCGAGGACTGAAAACTATGGCTACACCTTC. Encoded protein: CASSPRTENYGYTF. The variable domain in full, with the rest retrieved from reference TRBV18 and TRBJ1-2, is NAGVMQNPRHLVRRRGQEARLRCSPMKGHSHVYWYRQLPEEGLKFMVYLQKENIIDESGMPKERFSAEFPKEGPSILRIQQVVRGDSAAYFCASSPRTENYGYTFGSGTRLTVV.

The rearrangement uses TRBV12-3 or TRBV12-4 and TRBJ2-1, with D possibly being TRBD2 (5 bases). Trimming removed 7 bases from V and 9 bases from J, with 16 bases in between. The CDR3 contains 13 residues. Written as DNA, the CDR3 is TGTGCCAGCACCTCCGGGCAACGGGGTGAGCAGTTCTTC. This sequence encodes CASTSGQRGEQFF.

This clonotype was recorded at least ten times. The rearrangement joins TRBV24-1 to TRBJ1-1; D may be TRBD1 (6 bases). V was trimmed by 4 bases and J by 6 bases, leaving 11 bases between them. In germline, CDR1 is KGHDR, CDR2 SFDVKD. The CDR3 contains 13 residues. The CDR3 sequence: CATSDPTGSEAFF. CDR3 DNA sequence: TGTGCCACCAGTGACCCGACAGGATCTGAAGCTTTCTTT.

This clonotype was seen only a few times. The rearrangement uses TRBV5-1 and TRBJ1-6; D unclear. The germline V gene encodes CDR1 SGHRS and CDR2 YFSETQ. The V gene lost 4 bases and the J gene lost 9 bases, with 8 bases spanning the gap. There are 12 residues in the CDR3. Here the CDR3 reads CASSGDSSPLHF. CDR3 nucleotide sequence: TGCGCCAGCAGCGGGGATAGTTCACCCCTCCACTTT.

DNA for the CDR3: TGTGCCATCAGTGGGGTTTCACAGGGGCCCCAGCATTTT. This sequence encodes CAISGVSQGPQHF. The chain uses TRBV10-3 and TRBJ1-5, with TRBD1 as a possible D gene (6 bases). V was pared by 4 bases and J by 9 bases, with 13 bases between. This CDR3 comprises 13 residues. Germline V CDR1 and CDR2: ENHRY, SYGVKD.